The present T cell receptor (beta chain) was sequenced within a study of blood T cell repertoires in COVID-19. The data were produced by immunoSEQ multiplex PCR, yet TCRdb's version contains in-frame clones alone and is incomplete. Found here are 200,000 to 250,000 clones, about four fifths of them singletons; the top ten hold roughly 5%. This CDR3 contains 16 residues. Unmatched junction bases numbered 14, after V lost 11 bases and J lost 4 bases. Germline CDR1 is LNHDA and CDR2 is SQIVND (reference sequence). Participants had their cohort set by participant-reported clinical history. V and J are TRBV19 and TRBJ2-6; 7 bases fit TRBD2. This TCR derives from a woman aged 45-65 years who had been exposed to COVID-19. The sample consisted of PBMCs or T cells enriched from blood (not recorded which). In DNA form, the CDR3 reads TGTGCCGTAGGTGGGAGGGCTCGGTCCGGGGCCAACGTCCTGACTTTC. Its translation is CAVGGRARSGANVLTF. The variable domain in full, with the rest retrieved from reference TRBV19 and TRBJ2-6, is DGGITQSPKYLFRKEGQNVTLSCEQNLNHDAMYWYRQDPGQGLRLIYYSQIVNDFQKGDIAEGYSVSREKKESFPLTVTSAQKNPTAFYLCAVGGRARSGANVLTFGAGSRLTVL.